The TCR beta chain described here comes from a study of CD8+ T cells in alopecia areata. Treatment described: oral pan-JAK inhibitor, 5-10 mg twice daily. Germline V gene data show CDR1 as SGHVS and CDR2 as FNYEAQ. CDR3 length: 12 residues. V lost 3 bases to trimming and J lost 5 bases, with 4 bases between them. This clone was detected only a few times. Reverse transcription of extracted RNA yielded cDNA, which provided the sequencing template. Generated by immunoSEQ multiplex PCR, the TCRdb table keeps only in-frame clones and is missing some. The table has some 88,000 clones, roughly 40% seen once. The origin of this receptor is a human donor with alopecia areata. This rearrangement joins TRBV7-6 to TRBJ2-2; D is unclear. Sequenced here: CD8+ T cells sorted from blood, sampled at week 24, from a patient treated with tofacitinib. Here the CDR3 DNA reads TGTGCCAGCAGCTTCATTACCGGGGAGCTGTTTTTT. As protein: CASSFITGELFF.